The 2 T cell receptor beta chains listed next were all sequenced from one sample in a study of beta chain features in type 1 diabetes. Sequencing targeted expressed TCRB transcripts, as all isolated RNA had been reverse transcribed. Sequenced by immunoSEQ multiplex PCR; TCRdb stores in-frame clones only, minus some. Seen here are about 150,000 clones, just over 9% observed once, and the top ten hold approximately 2.2%. The source material was central memory CD4+ T cells from blood. All receptors come from a woman aged 18 to 35 in good health.

The chain has TRBV5-1 and TRBJ2-1, with TRBD2 identical over 15 bases. Germline CDR1 is SGHRS and CDR2 is YFSETQ. The CDR3 is 16 residues long. V lost 4 bases, J lost 2 bases, and 1 base stayed unmatched. CDR3 sequence reads: CASSGTSGGTYNEQFF. Here the CDR3 DNA reads TGCGCCAGCAGCGGGACTAGCGGGGGGACCTACAATGAGCAGTTCTTC. The variable domain in full, completed from reference TRBV5-1 and TRBJ2-1, reads KAGVTQTPRYLIKTRGQQVTLSCSPISGHRSVSWYQQTPGQGLQFLFEYFSETQRNKGNFPGRFSGRQFSNSRSEMNVSTLELGDSALYLCASSGTSGGTYNEQFFGPGTRLTVL.

This clone was observed a few times. V gene TRBV5-1 combines with J gene TRBJ2-2; no definite D call. The CDR3 sequence is 13 residues long. Per the germline V gene, CDR1 is SGHRS and CDR2 is YFSETQ. Trimming removed 0 bases at V and 7 bases at J, with 7 bases between. CDR3 sequence: CASSLVVGGELFF. Written as DNA, the CDR3 is TGCGCCAGCAGCTTGGTCGTCGGCGGGGAGCTGTTTTTT.